One sample yielded the 25 T cell receptor beta chains listed below, sequenced in a study of regulatory T cells in long-lasting Graves disease. Indicated time point: newly diagnosed GD, antithyroid drugs for less than 3 months. From PBMCs, RNA was extracted and then used to make the TCR library. Relying on iRepertoire HTBI primers and Arm-PCR of CDR3 regions, the team built TCR beta libraries. TCRdb analysed the multiplex PCR reads with MiXCR anew, one entry per CDR3 protein. The data contain about 440,000 distinct CDR3 sequences, more than 12% of them singletons. These data were likewise used in another study, on T cells in Graves' hyperthyroidism and ophthalmopathy.

The sequencing used peripheral blood mononuclear cells (PBMCs), collected at new diagnosis, from a patient treated with antithyroid drugs. The receptors come from a woman aged 25 to 45 with Graves disease.

The table lists this clonotype with many counts. The chain uses TRBV11-2 and TRBJ2-1, with TRBD2 as a possible D gene (6 bases). Trimming left V 1 base short and J 2 bases short, with 12 bases between. Germline CDR1 is SGHAT and CDR2 is FQNNGV. The CDR3 runs 16 residues. The CDR3 here is CASSLGVSGPYNEQFF. In DNA, the CDR3 is TGTGCCAGCAGCTTAGGGGTTAGCGGCCCCTACAATGAGCAGTTCTTC.

This clonotype has just a few counts. The chain recombines TRBV28 with TRBJ1-2; 7 bases line up with TRBD1. CDR1 is MDHEN and CDR2 is SYDVKM in the germline V gene. The CDR3 covers 14 residues. V shed 8 bases and J 1 base; nucleotides not matched to a gene: 7. CDR3 amino acids: CASGPTGNNYGYTF. The CDR3 DNA sequence: TGTGCCAGCGGCCCGACAGGGAATAACTATGGCTACACCTTC.

This clonotype was observed a few times. The chain uses TRBV7-2 and TRBJ2-2, with TRBD2 identical over 7 bases. In germline, CDR1 is SGHTA, CDR2 FQGNSA. This CDR3 region has 19 residues. V was clipped by 1 base and J by 7 bases; unmatched bases: 18. CDR3 sequence (DNA): TGTGCCAGCAGCTTAGGTTTCCGTCTCCTAGCGGCGAAGAGCGGGGAGCTGTTTTTT. Residues: CASSLGFRLLAAKSGELFF.

The chain recombines TRBV7-3 with TRBJ2-7; weak D call: TRBD2 (6 bases). V was shortened by 4 bases and J by 4 bases, with 14 bases between the two germline ends. Per the germline V gene, CDR1 is SGHTA and CDR2 is FQGTGA. The CDR3 is 14 residues long. CDR3 coding DNA: TGTGCCAGCAGCTCGAATGGAGGGAAATACGAGCAGTACTTC. It translates to CASSSNGGKYEQYF.

The chain carries TRBV4-1 and TRBJ1-5, with 9 bases identical to TRBD1. CDR1 is MGHRA, CDR2 YSYEKL, per germline. J gave up 6 bases and V 1 base, and 4 bases lay outside the gene matches. This CDR3 region has 15 residues. CDR3 protein: CASSQGDRGVQPQHF. The DNA of the CDR3 is TGCGCCAGCAGCCAAGGCGACAGGGGGGTTCAGCCCCAGCATTTT.

This clonotype was found many times. The chain joins TRBV2 to TRBJ1-4; D uncertain. The V end was cut by 6 bases, the J end by 8 bases, with 16 bases between. Germline-derived CDR1 and CDR2 are SNHLY and FYNNEI. CDR3 length equals 14 residues. The CDR3 region is CASRTEANREKLFF. The CDR3 DNA reads as TGTGCCAGCAGGACGGAGGCCAACCGCGAAAAACTGTTTTTT.

This sequence joins TRBV6-5 and TRBJ2-1; D unresolved. Germline-derived CDR1 and CDR2 are MNHEY and SVGAGI. Trimming removed 2 bases from V and 5 bases from J, with 13 bases in between. The CDR3 consists of 15 residues. CDR3 coding DNA: TGTGCCAGCAGTTACCTCCGTGAAAGAAACAATGAGCAGTTCTTC. Its protein is CASSYLRERNNEQFF.

V usage is TRBV9 and J usage is TRBJ2-7, with TRBD1 identical over 7 bases. Germline CDR1 SGDLS, CDR2 YYNGEE. The CDR3 spans 14 residues. Trimming at V came to 3 bases and at J to 2 bases, leaving 5 bases not matched to a gene. The CDR3 loop reads CASSAGQAAYEQYF. DNA of the CDR3: TGTGCCAGCAGCGCCGGACAGGCAGCCTACGAGCAGTACTTC.

For this clonotype: A far larger clone is off by one base, so a read error is likely. The chain is built from TRBV3-1 and TRBJ2-4; D might be TRBD1 or TRBD2, each matching 5 bases. The end of the DNA aligns better with TRBJ2-1, so the J call may be wrong. Germline values: CDR1 LGHDT, CDR2 YNNKEL (reference sequence). The CDR3 contains 14 residues. The DNA for the CDR3 is TGTGCCAGCACCCAAGGACTTAGGGGCGGGGAGCAGTTCTTC. Amino acid sequence: CASTQGLRGGEQFF.

The chain is built from TRBV9 and TRBJ2-3; 8 bases align to TRBD2. The germline CDR1 and CDR2 sequences are SGDLS and YYNGEE. Trimming cost V 7 bases and J 6 bases; bases outside gene matches: 10. The CDR3 totals 14 residues. CDR3 nucleotides: TGTGCCAGCGCCCGGGGGACTAGGACGGATACGCAGTATTTT. It is translated as CASARGTRTDTQYF. The variable domain in full, with the rest retrieved from reference TRBV9 and TRBJ2-3, is DSGVTQTPKHLITATGQRVTLRCSPRSGDLSVYWYQQSLDQGLQFLIQYYNGEERAKGNILERFSAQQFPDLHSELNLSSLELGDSALYFCASARGTRTDTQYFGPGTRLTVL.

V usage is TRBV5-6 and J usage is TRBJ2-1, with 8 bases aligning to TRBD1. Germline lookup yields CDR1 SGHDT and CDR2 YYEEEE. CDR3 length: 18 amino acids. With V trimmed by 0 bases and J by 2 bases, 10 bases remained unmatched. The CDR3 nucleotides are TGTGCCAGCAGCTTGGGGGGGACAGGACTTACCCCCTACAATGAGCAGTTCTTC. The encoded protein is CASSLGGTGLTPYNEQFF.

J is TRBJ2-2 and V is TRBV12-3 or TRBV12-4; possible D gene TRBD1, 5 bases. The CDR3 extends over 14 amino acids. V dropped 6 bases and J dropped 6 bases, with 14 bases sitting between them. CDR3 DNA: TGTGCCAGCAGAAAACTTAGACAGTCCGGGGAGCTGTTTTTT. Its translation is CASRKLRQSGELFF.

This clonotype was seen repeatedly, ten times or more. CDR3 in amino acids: CASSARRGGETQYF. In nucleotides, the CDR3 is TGTGCCAGCAGCGCCCGGAGGGGGGGAGAGACCCAGTACTTC. The chain uses TRBV11-3 and TRBJ2-5, with D possibly being TRBD2 (7 bases). V was clipped by 5 bases and J by 4 bases, with 14 bases between them. The CDR3 loop spans 14 amino acids. The V gene's germline CDR1 is SGHNT and CDR2 YENEEA. Combining the CDR3 with reference TRBV11-3 and TRBJ2-5 gives the whole variable domain EAGVVQSPRYKIIEKKQPVAFWCNPISGHNTLYWYLQNLGQGPELLIRYENEEAVDDSQLPKDRFSAERLKGVDSTLKIQPAELGDSAVYLCASSARRGGETQYFGPGTRLLVL.

This clonotype was seen repeatedly, ten times or more. This rearrangement joins TRBV20-1 to TRBJ1-2; tentative D call: TRBD1 (6 bases). V lost 2 bases to trimming and J lost 6 bases, with 19 bases between them. Germline CDR1 DFQATT, CDR2 SNEGSKA (reference sequence). This CDR3 has 15 amino acids. The CDR3 sequence is CSARFGTLGRDGYTF. In DNA form, the CDR3 reads TGCAGTGCTAGATTCGGGACATTAGGACGTGATGGCTACACCTTC.

This clonotype turned up a few times. This rearrangement joins TRBV27 to TRBJ1-6; the D is unclear. This CDR3 is built from 17 residues. Trimming pared 6 bases from V and 1 base from J, leaving 16 bases between. Germline CDR1 reads MNHEY; CDR2 reads SMNVEV (reference sequence). CDR3 sequence (DNA): TGTGCCAGCAGGAGGGTCAGCCTTCGGTCCTATAATTCACCCCTCCACTTT. Residues: CASRRVSLRSYNSPLHF.

V is TRBV9 and J is TRBJ2-7, with TRBD2 as a possible D gene (6 bases). Germline V lookup: CDR1 SGDLS, CDR2 YYNGEE. V was cut by 4 bases and J by 5 bases, with 19 bases left in between. CDR3 length: 15 residues. This CDR3 reads CASSPRLDGSNEQYF. The CDR3 DNA reads as TGTGCCAGCAGCCCGCGACTAGATGGGAGTAACGAGCAGTACTTC.

In its sample, this clonotype was seen many times. The gene calls are TRBV4-2 and TRBJ2-3; D is undetermined. The germline CDR1 and CDR2 sequences are LGHNA and YNFKEQ. V lost 0 bases and J 5 bases, leaving 9 bases between the germline ends. The CDR3 runs to 14 residues. The CDR3 sequence: CASSQEFRRDTQYF. The CDR3 nucleotides are TGTGCCAGCAGCCAAGAATTTCGCCGAGATACGCAGTATTTT.

This chain connects TRBV28 to TRBJ1-2; tentative D call: TRBD1 (5 bases). Deletions cut 6 bases from V and 8 bases from J, with 16 bases between. The CDR3 loop spans 13 amino acids. Germline CDR1 is MDHEN and CDR2 is SYDVKM. DNA for the CDR3: TGTGCCAGCAGCCGCAGGGAGGCGGAGGGCTACACCTTC. Translated, it gives CASSRREAEGYTF.

This clonotype was recorded many times. The chain joins TRBV7-9 to TRBJ1-4, with 8 nucleotides matching TRBD1. CDR1 is SEHNR and CDR2 is FQNEAQ in the germline V gene (reference sequence). The CDR3 spans 15 residues. V gave up 1 base and J gave up 5 bases; unmatched junction bases: 3. The CDR3 region is CASSLGAGGNEKLFF. CDR3 coding DNA: TGTGCCAGCAGCTTAGGGGCAGGGGGCAATGAAAAACTGTTTTTT. Drawing the rest from reference TRBV7-9 and TRBJ1-4, the complete variable domain is DTGVSQNPRHKITKRGQNVTFRCDPISEHNRLYWYRQTLGQGPEFLTYFQNEAQLEKSRLLSDRFSAERPKGSFSTLEIQRTEQGDSAMYLCASSLGAGGNEKLFFGSGTQLSVL.

With respect to this clonotype: This could be a read error, since a much larger clone is one nucleotide away. The rearrangement uses TRBV12-3 or TRBV12-4 and TRBJ2-1; D unclear. The CDR3 extends over 17 amino acids. CDR3 loop: CAGSPTGRGSLYNEQFF. The CDR3 DNA sequence: TGTGCCGGCAGCCCGACCGGCCGCGGCTCATTATACAATGAGCAGTTCTTC.

This clonotype was seen repeatedly, ten times or more. The CDR3 nucleotides read TGTGCCAGTAGTCCCCAGGGGGATAATTCACCCCTCCACTTT. Translating gives CASSPQGDNSPLHF. The V and J genes are TRBV19 and TRBJ1-6, with 7 bases that match TRBD1. V shed 5 bases, J shed 5 bases, and the junction held 3 bases outside the gene matches. This CDR3 contains 14 residues. Germline V gene data show CDR1 as LNHDA and CDR2 as SQIVND (reference sequence).

This clonotype has ten or more counts. The rearrangement joins TRBV3-1 to TRBJ1-3; D not resolved. CDR3 length equals 15 residues. Trimming cost V 1 base and J 4 bases, with 11 bases left between them. Per the germline V gene, CDR1 is LGHDT and CDR2 is YNNKEL (reference sequence). CDR3 amino acids: CASSQGVSYGNTIYF. The CDR3 bases are TGTGCCAGCAGCCAAGGAGTCAGTTACGGAAACACCATATATTTT.

This clonotype was picked up many times. V usage is TRBV7-9 and J usage is TRBJ2-1; D gene ambiguous. Germline CDR1 and CDR2: SEHNR and FQNEAQ (reference sequence). Trimming cost V 2 bases and J 1 base, with 6 bases left between them. The CDR3 consists of 14 residues. The DNA for the CDR3 is TGTGCCAGCAGCTTATTTTCTTCCTACAATGAGCAGTTCTTC. Residues: CASSLFSSYNEQFF. The whole variable domain, remainder taken from reference TRBV7-9 and TRBJ2-1, is DTGVSQNPRHKITKRGQNVTFRCDPISEHNRLYWYRQTLGQGPEFLTYFQNEAQLEKSRLLSDRFSAERPKGSFSTLEIQRTEQGDSAMYLCASSLFSSYNEQFFGPGTRLTVL.

Worth noting for this clonotype: A much bigger clone sits one base away, suggesting this may be a read error. The rearrangement joins TRBV12-3 or TRBV12-4 to TRBJ2-5; D may be TRBD1 or TRBD2 (5 bases each). V was shortened by 10 bases and J by 5 bases, with 23 bases between the two germline ends. CDR3 size: 15 residues. In DNA, the CDR3 is TGTGCCACCGCACAGGAGCCCGGGACGGGGGAGACCCAGTACTTC. Translating gives CATAQEPGTGETQYF.

This clonotype has a count of ten or more. V usage is TRBV9 and J usage is TRBJ1-2, with a tentative D call TRBD1 (5 bases). The V gene's germline CDR1 is SGDLS and CDR2 YYNGEE. V dropped 0 bases and J dropped 4 bases, with 10 bases sitting between them. The CDR3 covers 14 residues. The CDR3 bases are TGTGCCAGCAGCGTAGACCAGGGATTCTATGGCTACACCTTC. It yields the protein CASSVDQGFYGYTF.